This entry lists 25 T cell receptor beta chains sequenced from one sample in a study of metastatic and nonmetastatic thyroid tumors. TCRdb re-called the PCR reads via MiXCR. This sample has fewer than 20,000 clones; approximately 20% occur once, and the top ten carry about 17%. Ahead of thyroid surgery, no patient had received treatment of any kind. Material: tumor tissue. The source of these receptors is a female donor with papillary thyroid cancer or a benign thyroid nodule (not recorded which). Some clones in this sample may be carry-over from other donors' samples.

In its sample, this clone was seen many times. The chain uses TRBV27 and TRBJ2-1; the D gene could be TRBD1 or TRBD2 (6 bases each). Per the germline V gene, CDR1 is MNHEY and CDR2 is SMNVEV (reference sequence). V lost 6 bases to trimming and J lost 8 bases, with 17 bases between them. The CDR3 has 14 amino acids. In DNA form, the CDR3 reads TGTGCCAGCAGCTCAGGGGAGGATACATATGAGCAGTTCTTC. This gives the protein CASSSGEDTYEQFF.

This clone was seen a few times. The V gene is TRBV25-1, the J gene TRBJ1-6; the D gene is possibly TRBD1 (5 bases). Germline V gene sequence: CDR1 MGHDK, CDR2 SYGVNS. The CDR3 is made up of 14 amino acids. V was cut by 3 bases and J by 4 bases, with 7 bases left in between. The CDR3 region is CASSDGGYNSPLHF. The CDR3 DNA sequence: TGTGCCAGCAGTGACGGGGGATATAATTCACCCCTCCACTTT. The whole variable domain, remainder taken from reference TRBV25-1 and TRBJ1-6, is EADIYQTPRYLVIGTGKKITLECSQTMGHDKMYWYQQDPGMELHLIHYSYGVNSTEKGDLSSESTVSRIRTEHFPLTLESARPSHTSQYLCASSDGGYNSPLHFGNGTRLTVT.

This clone was recorded a few times. The gene calls are TRBV20-1 and TRBJ2-3; the D is unclear. V was trimmed by 0 bases and J by 4 bases, leaving 8 bases between them. The length of the CDR3 is 13 residues. The germline V gene has CDR1 DFQATT and CDR2 SNEGSKA (reference sequence). The CDR3 DNA reads as TGCAGTGCTAGAGATTTCCGGGCAGATACGCAGTATTTT. Translated: CSARDFRADTQYF.

This chain joins TRBV7-9 and TRBJ1-1; D unclear. CDR3 length equals 12 residues. The V end was cut by 2 bases, the J end by 4 bases, with 5 bases between. Germline V CDR1 and CDR2: SEHNR, FQNEAQ (reference sequence). CDR3 sequence: CASSLRITEAFF. The CDR3 nucleotides are TGTGCCAGCAGCTTACGGATCACTGAAGCTTTCTTT.

This sequence joins TRBV20-1 and TRBJ1-5; perhaps TRBD1 as D (5 bases). The CDR3 has 14 amino acids. The germline CDR1 and CDR2 sequences are DFQATT and SNEGSKA (reference sequence). The germline V and J ends were trimmed by 4 bases and 4 bases, with 14 bases remaining between them. The CDR3 reads CSATIPRGNQPQHF. CDR3 nucleotide sequence: TGCAGTGCTACGATCCCTCGGGGGAATCAGCCCCAGCATTTT.

This clone came up a few times. The rearrangement links TRBV6-1 to TRBJ2-1; 9 nucleotides align to TRBD2. CDR3 length: 16 residues. CDR1 is MNHNS, CDR2 SASEGT, per germline. Trimming removed 5 bases from V and 10 bases from J; junction bases left unmatched: 15. For the CDR3, the DNA is TGTGCCAGCAGTCAGCGTCCGGCGGGAGGGCCGCCGGAGCAGTTCTTC. Translated, it gives CASSQRPAGGPPEQFF.

There are many counts of this clone. The chain carries TRBV11-2 and TRBJ2-4, with D perhaps TRBD1 or TRBD2 (5 bases each). This CDR3 is built from 13 residues. V was trimmed by 1 base and J by 12 bases, leaving 13 bases between them. Germline assignment: CDR1 SGHAT and CDR2 FQNNGV. CDR3 nucleotides: TGTGCCAGCAGCTTAGGAGGTGGGGGAACTCAGTACTTC. Translation gives CASSLGGGGTQYF.

The table lists this clone with a few counts. The chain carries TRBV5-1 and TRBJ1-2; tentatively, D is TRBD1 (6 bases). CDR1 and CDR2 (germline): SGHRS, YFSETQ. Trimming left V 0 bases short and J 1 base short, with 10 bases between. The CDR3 totals 15 residues. The CDR3 bases are TGCGCCAGCAGCTTGGCGGCAGGGGTTAACTATGGCTACACCTTC. This gives the protein CASSLAAGVNYGYTF.

By proportion, this clone is medium-sized (0.01 to 0.1%). V usage is TRBV20-1 and J usage is TRBJ2-7; TRBD1 aligns across 7 bases. Looked up from germline, CDR1 is DFQATT and CDR2 is SNEGSKA (reference sequence). This CDR3 is built from 13 residues. With 5 bases clipped from V and 2 bases from J, the junction kept 6 bases outside the gene matches. The CDR3: CSAPDRVTYEQYF. The CDR3 DNA sequence: TGCAGTGCTCCAGACAGGGTCACCTACGAGCAGTACTTC.

This clone was counted many times. This chain connects TRBV25-1 to TRBJ2-5, with 7 bases aligning to TRBD2. V dropped 3 bases and J dropped 4; count of bases not matched to a gene: 5. Germline assignment: CDR1 MGHDK and CDR2 SYGVNS. This CDR3 comprises 14 residues. CDR3: CASSDSSGGETQYF. CDR3 coding DNA: TGTGCCAGCAGTGATTCGTCGGGGGGAGAGACCCAGTACTTC.

This clone was found many times. The chain has TRBV28 and TRBJ2-7; D unclear. Between the trimmed V and J ends, which lost 4 bases and 4 bases, there was a span of 5 bases. Germline V CDR1 and CDR2: MDHEN, SYDVKM. The CDR3 sequence is 11 residues long. The CDR3 protein is CASSSPYEQYF. CDR3 bases: TGTGCCAGCAGTTCCCCTTACGAGCAGTACTTC.

This clone is categorized as medium-sized (0.01 to 0.1%). This chain links TRBV28 with TRBJ2-7, with 8 positions matching TRBD1. This CDR3 comprises 15 residues. V gave up 5 bases and J gave up 6 bases; unmatched junction bases: 12. Germline assignment: CDR1 MDHEN and CDR2 SYDVKM. CDR3 in amino acids: CASSLDLTGAGEQYF. In DNA, the CDR3 is TGTGCCAGCAGTCTAGATCTGACAGGGGCGGGCGAGCAGTACTTC.

This clone has just a few counts. This chain joins TRBV24-1 and TRBJ2-7, with D uncertain. Germline V gene lookup returns CDR1 KGHDR and CDR2 SFDVKD. V gave up 6 bases and J gave up 0 bases, with 11 bases separating them. CDR3 length equals 14 residues. The CDR3, as DNA: TGTGCCACCAGTCGCGGCAGAAGCTCCTACGAGCAGTACTTC. Amino acid sequence: CATSRGRSSYEQYF.

CDR3 region: CASSLSFGDFWNQPQHF. The CDR3, as DNA: TGTGCCAGCAGTTTATCGTTCGGGGATTTCTGGAATCAGCCCCAGCATTTT. The chain is built from TRBV27 and TRBJ1-5; D gene uncertain. With 0 bases removed from V and 4 bases from J, the gap between germline ends came to 16 bases. CDR1 and CDR2 from the germline V gene are MNHEY and SMNVEV (reference sequence). The CDR3 sequence is 17 residues long.

In its sample, this clone was seen many times. V and J are TRBV30 and TRBJ2-5; possibly TRBD2 for D (6 bases). Trimming took 7 bases from V and 7 from J, leaving 22 bases between them. CDR1 is GTSNPN and CDR2 is SVGIG in the germline V gene (reference sequence). The CDR3 is 14 residues long. CDR3 protein: CALRGRDRGRTQYF. The DNA for the CDR3 is TGTGCCTTGAGGGGTCGGGATCGGGGGAGGACCCAGTACTTC.

This clone has at least ten counts. J is TRBJ2-7 and V is TRBV11-1; TRBD2 agrees at 8 bases. J gave up 2 bases and V 2 bases, and 2 bases lay outside the gene matches. The CDR3 contains 14 residues. Per the germline V gene, CDR1 is SGHAT and CDR2 is FQDESV (reference sequence). The DNA for the CDR3 is TGTGCCAGCAGCTTACGCGGGAGGACCTACGAGCAGTACTTC. Encoded protein: CASSLRGRTYEQYF.

The chain recombines TRBV29-1 with TRBJ1-2, with 10 bases identical to TRBD1. Trimming removed 1 base from V and 6 bases from J; junction bases left unmatched: 2. This CDR3 is 13 amino acids long. Germline CDR1 SQVTM, CDR2 ANQGSEA. CDR3 bases: TGCAGCGTTGAAGGACAGGGGGCGAATGGCTACACCTTC. Translated: CSVEGQGANGYTF.

The rearrangement links TRBV7-3 to TRBJ2-5, with TRBD2 as a possible D gene (6 bases). The V and J ends lost 5 bases and 4 bases respectively, with 11 bases between them. This CDR3 contains 13 residues. Germline loops: CDR1 SGHTA, CDR2 FQGTGA. CDR3 coding DNA: TGTGCCAGCAGCGCAGGGAGGTTAGAGACCCAGTACTTC. Protein sequence: CASSAGRLETQYF.

This chain joins TRBV5-1 and TRBJ2-1; 9 bases fit TRBD1. The CDR3 is made up of 17 amino acids. J was trimmed by 3 bases and V by 0 bases; bases with no gene match: 7. The V gene's germline CDR1 is SGHRS and CDR2 YFSETQ. CDR3 nucleotide sequence: TGCGCCAGCAGCTTGGCTCAGGGACAGGGAAGCTACAATGAGCAGTTCTTC. It codes for CASSLAQGQGSYNEQFF.

This clone was found once. Since a much larger clone is just one base distant, this may be a read error. Other DNA sequences in this specimen translate into the identical CDR3. The chain links TRBV13 to TRBJ2-3; 13 positions agree with TRBD2. Per germline, CDR1 PRHDT and CDR2 FYEKMQ (reference sequence). The CDR3 has 18 residues. The CDR3 region is CASSFTSGGALGTDTQYF. Written as DNA, the CDR3 is TGCGCCAGCAGCTTTACTAGCGGGGGGGCTCTCGGCACAGATACGCAGTATTTT. The full variable domain, in which reference TRBV13 and TRBJ2-3 provide the parts outside the CDR3, is AAGVIQSPRHLIKEKRETATLKCYPIPRHDTVYWYQQGPGQDPQFLISFYEKMQSDKGSIPDRFSAQQFSDYHSELNMSSLELGDSALYFCASSFTSGGALGTDTQYFGPGTRLTVL.

CDR3 DNA sequence: TGTGCCAGCAGCTTGGGGAGAAGCGGGAGGTCTTACGAGCAGTACTTC. This translates into CASSLGRSGRSYEQYF. The chain carries TRBV9 and TRBJ2-7, with 9 bases lining up with TRBD2. The germline gives CDR1 SGDLS, CDR2 YYNGEE. The CDR3 has 16 residues. Trimming cost V 4 bases and J 4 bases; bases outside gene matches: 12.

The V gene is TRBV11-2, the J gene TRBJ2-7; 8 bases agree with TRBD2. Germline V gives CDR1 SGHAT, CDR2 FQNNGV. The CDR3 extends over 15 amino acids. J lost 6 bases, V lost 4 bases, and 11 bases had no gene match. The CDR3 DNA sequence: TGTGCCAGCAGCTCCACCGTCGCGGGAGGTTCCGAGCAGTACTTC. Protein: CASSSTVAGGSEQYF.

V is TRBV5-1 and J is TRBJ1-3; D ambiguous. Germline V gives CDR1 SGHRS, CDR2 YFSETQ. Trimming removed 0 bases at V and 3 bases at J, with 10 bases between. This CDR3 spans 15 amino acids. The DNA for the CDR3 is TGCGCCAGCAGCTTGGACACGGTGGGTGGAAACACCATATATTTT. Amino acids: CASSLDTVGGNTIYF.

This clone was seen at least ten times. This chain joins TRBV20-1 and TRBJ1-1, with D hard to call. This CDR3 spans 15 amino acids. The germline gives CDR1 DFQATT, CDR2 SNEGSKA (reference sequence). The V gene lost 3 bases and the J gene lost 3 bases, with 17 bases spanning the gap. The CDR3 DNA is TGCAGTGCTAGTTCACCGGGCCGGCGGGACACTGAAGCTTTCTTT. It codes for CSASSPGRRDTEAFF.

This chain connects TRBV5-1 to TRBJ2-7, with D tentatively TRBD1 or TRBD2 (5 bases each). The V end lost 4 bases, the J end lost 2 bases, and 13 bases lay between the germline ends. The CDR3 is 14 amino acids. Per germline, CDR1 SGHRS and CDR2 YFSETQ. In nucleotides, the CDR3 is TGCGCCAGCAGCCCCGGGACGTCTACCTACGAGCAGTACTTC. Translated: CASSPGTSTYEQYF.